The T cell receptor (beta chain) under discussion was sequenced for a study of blood T cell repertoires in COVID-19. Study at large: Collection of acute and convalescent COVID-19 samples took place in the United States, Italy and Spain. Nucleic acid was either cDNA or gDNA, and it came from T cells, B-cell-depleted T cells, or PBMCs.

CDR3 length: 15 amino acids. The germline CDR1 and CDR2 sequences are MNHEY and SVGAGI. The V gene end was trimmed by 2 bases and the J gene end by 3 bases; junction bases not matched to a gene: 3. Study processing details: Estimated nucleated cell counts came from reference gene primer amplification. Some clones are missing from TCRdb's copy, which holds only in-frame ones; the method was immunoSEQ multiplex PCR. V, J and clone size are those of that table, while D and trimming were read from the DNA. The sample yields approximately 290,000 clones, approximately 93% seen once. In Seattle, patients joined the study during active infection and were tracked longitudinally.

Sequencing used peripheral blood. This TCR was recovered from a woman in her thirties with COVID-19, enrolled during active disease. This chain connects TRBV6-5 to TRBJ1-3, with TRBD1 matching 8 bases. CDR3 nucleotides: TGTGCCAGCAGTTACATAGACAGGGGTGGAAACACCATATATTTT. Protein sequence: CASSYIDRGGNTIYF.